The 29 T cell receptor beta chains presented below share a single source sample, sequenced in a study of early T cells in non-severe SARS-CoV-2 infection. TCRdb redid the calling of the 5' RACE reads with MiXCR, one entry per CDR3 protein. Of fewer than 35,000 distinct CDR3 sequences in the sample, approximately 10% were seen once. Sequenced material: whole blood. The origin of the receptors is an adult who was a healthcare worker with PCR-confirmed SARS-CoV-2 infection or an uninfected control (not recorded which).

This clonotype was seen a few times. The chain recombines TRBV7-2 with TRBJ2-5; the D gene could be TRBD1 or TRBD2 (5 bases each). This CDR3 region has 15 residues. Trimming cost V 6 bases and J 2 bases, with 16 bases left between them. The germline V gene has CDR1 SGHTA and CDR2 FQGNSA. CDR3 sequence reads: CASSQTGTRQETQYF. CDR3 DNA: TGTGCCAGCAGTCAAACCGGGACCCGACAAGAGACCCAGTACTTC.

This clonotype was seen at least ten times. The chain links TRBV19 to TRBJ1-4; tentative D call: TRBD1 (5 bases). The CDR3 has 16 amino acids. The V end lost 10 bases, the J end lost 8 bases, and 26 bases lay between the germline ends. The V gene's germline CDR1 is LNHDA and CDR2 SQIVND (reference sequence). The CDR3 bases are TGTGCCACCTCGGGGGGTAGCCGTGTCCTGGCAGAAAAACTGTTTTTT. Its translation is CATSGGSRVLAEKLFF.

The rearrangement joins TRBV6-1 to TRBJ2-7; TRBD1 matches 7 bases. The CDR3 consists of 15 residues. Germline trimming cut 2 bases from V and 2 bases from J; bases unmatched to any gene: 6. Germline lookup yields CDR1 MNHNS and CDR2 SASEGT. CDR3 nucleotide sequence: TGTGCCAGCAGTGAACGTGGACAGGTTACCTACGAGCAGTACTTC. Encoded protein: CASSERGQVTYEQYF.

This clonotype came up many times. The V call is TRBV30, the J call TRBJ2-3; the D gene is possibly TRBD2 (6 bases). The CDR3 runs to 15 residues. V dropped 0 bases and J dropped 0 bases, with 10 bases sitting between them. Germline CDR1 reads GTSNPN; CDR2 reads SVGIG (reference sequence). As DNA, the CDR3 is TGTGCCTGGAGTGTTTCTAGCGCAAGCACAGATACGCAGTATTTT. This gives the protein CAWSVSSASTDTQYF. Complete variable domain (other parts from reference TRBV30 and TRBJ2-3): SQTIHQWPATLVQPVGSPLSLECTVEGTSNPNLYWYRQAAGRGLQLLFYSVGIGQISSEVPQNLSASRPQDRQFILSSKKLLLSDSGFYLCAWSVSSASTDTQYFGPGTRLTVL.

This clonotype appeared many times. V and J are TRBV29-1 and TRBJ2-5; D ambiguous. The germline V gene encodes CDR1 SQVTM and CDR2 ANQGSEA. V was cut by 5 bases and J by 1 base, with 8 bases left in between. This CDR3 region has 12 residues. As DNA, the CDR3 is TGCAGCGTTCTACTGGTCCAAGAGACCCAGTACTTC. This codes for CSVLLVQETQYF.

This clonotype was counted a few times. The genes are TRBV25-1 and TRBJ1-4, with TRBD1 identical over 8 bases. This CDR3 is built from 16 residues. CDR1 is MGHDK, CDR2 SYGVNS, per germline. Losses at the gene ends were 3 bases for V and 1 base for J; bases not matched to a gene: 4. CDR3 DNA sequence: TGTGCCAGCAGTGACCAGGGGGCGCAAACTAATGAAAAACTGTTTTTT. Translated, it gives CASSDQGAQTNEKLFF.

This clonotype was detected ten times or more. The chain joins TRBV6-4 to TRBJ2-6; 7 bases match TRBD1. From germline, CDR1 is MRHNA and CDR2 SNTAGT. J gave up 2 bases and V 0 bases, and 1 base lay outside the gene matches. This CDR3 spans 16 amino acids. The CDR3 spells CASSDSGGAGANVLTF. CDR3 in DNA: TGTGCCAGCAGTGACTCAGGGGGCGCTGGGGCCAACGTCCTGACTTTC.

This clonotype was detected a few times. The V gene is TRBV20-1, the J gene TRBJ1-2; D is unresolved. CDR3 length: 12 residues. Germline V gives CDR1 DFQATT, CDR2 SNEGSKA (reference sequence). The V end lost 0 bases, the J end lost 4 bases, and 6 bases lay between the germline ends. CDR3 in amino acids: CSARDLGYGYTF. CDR3 nucleotides: TGCAGTGCTAGAGATCTGGGCTATGGCTACACCTTC.

This clonotype has only a few counts. The chain links TRBV7-2 to TRBJ2-6; 7 bases fit TRBD2. The CDR3 extends over 15 amino acids. Per the germline V gene, CDR1 is SGHTA and CDR2 is FQGNSA. J gave up 2 bases and V 5 bases, and 3 bases lay outside the gene matches. The CDR3 nucleotides are TGTGCCAGCAGCCCGGGGGGAGCTGGGGCCAACGTCCTGACTTTC. This codes for CASSPGGAGANVLTF.

This clonotype was picked up many times. The V and J genes are TRBV7-2 and TRBJ1-1, with TRBD1 matching 8 bases. The V gene end was trimmed by 5 bases and the J gene end by 5 bases; junction bases not matched to a gene: 7. The CDR3 sequence is 14 residues long. Germline V gene data show CDR1 as SGHTA and CDR2 as FQGNSA. The CDR3 nucleotides are TGTGCCAGCAGCGCGGACAGGGCTTGGACTGAAGCTTTCTTT. This encodes CASSADRAWTEAFF.

Ten or more counts support this clonotype. V usage is TRBV25-1 and J usage is TRBJ1-1; D gene ambiguous. The ends were cut back, 3 bases at V and 11 bases at J, with 16 bases in the middle. Germline CDR1 reads MGHDK; CDR2 reads SYGVNS. CDR3 size: 13 residues. CDR3 region: CASSDRNPDVAFF. The CDR3 DNA reads TGTGCCAGCAGTGATCGCAACCCGGACGTCGCTTTCTTT. Full variable domain (rest looked up from reference TRBV25-1 and TRBJ1-1): EADIYQTPRYLVIGTGKKITLECSQTMGHDKMYWYQQDPGMELHLIHYSYGVNSTEKGDLSSESTVSRIRTEHFPLTLESARPSHTSQYLCASSDRNPDVAFFGQGTRLTVV.

This clonotype was seen just once. A read error is possible here, since a much larger clone lies one base away. The rearrangement links TRBV3-1 to TRBJ1-2; maybe TRBD1 (5 bases). Germline values: CDR1 LGHDT, CDR2 YNNKEL (reference sequence). The CDR3 length is 12 residues. This chain's CDR3 is CASNQLTGGYTF. The CDR3 nucleotides read TGTGCCAGCAACCAACTTACAGGAGGCTACACCTTC.

The genes are TRBV12-3 or TRBV12-4 and TRBJ1-1; TRBD1 matches 9 bases. Trimming removed 6 bases from V and 5 bases from J; junction bases left unmatched: 7. This CDR3 is 14 amino acids long. CDR3 amino acids: CASRNRGRGTEAFF. CDR3 nucleotides: TGTGCCAGCAGAAACAGGGGGCGCGGGACTGAAGCTTTCTTT.

In its sample, this clonotype was seen many times. The chain uses TRBV7-9 and TRBJ2-1, with 8 bases aligning to TRBD1. CDR1 and CDR2 from the germline V gene are SEHNR and FQNEAQ (reference sequence). J gave up 12 bases and V 1 base, and 11 bases lay outside the gene matches. CDR3 length: 15 residues. The CDR3: CASSLGGQGGGRQFF. The DNA for the CDR3 is TGTGCCAGCAGCTTAGGAGGACAGGGCGGAGGGAGGCAGTTCTTC.

This clonotype occurred many times. V is TRBV7-3 and J is TRBJ1-1; the match to TRBD1 covers 9 bases. This CDR3 has 18 residues. Germline V gives CDR1 SGHTA, CDR2 FQGTGA. J lost 3 bases, V lost 5 bases, and 16 bases had no gene match. The CDR3 DNA reads TGTGCCAGCAGCCCGAGCCCCGGGACAGGGATCCGGGACACTGAAGCTTTCTTT. This codes for CASSPSPGTGIRDTEAFF.

This clonotype was seen at least ten times. The V gene is TRBV4-3, the J gene TRBJ1-6; TRBD1 aligns across 12 bases. With 0 bases clipped from V and 7 bases from J, the junction kept 7 bases outside the gene matches. The germline V gene encodes CDR1 LGHNA and CDR2 YSLEER. The CDR3 is 18 amino acids. CDR3 loop: CASSQDLGQGARNSPLHF. CDR3 coding DNA: TGCGCCAGCAGCCAAGATTTGGGACAGGGGGCGCGGAATTCACCCCTCCACTTT.

The chain employs TRBV6-5 and TRBJ2-7; D is perhaps TRBD1 (6 bases). Germline values: CDR1 MNHEY, CDR2 SVGAGI. The CDR3 consists of 14 residues. V shed 4 bases and J shed 3 bases, with 13 bases lying between them. The DNA for the CDR3 is TGTGCCAGCAGTTCTCAGACAGGCCACTACGAGCAGTACTTC. Encoded protein: CASSSQTGHYEQYF.

The V call is TRBV29-1, the J call TRBJ2-7; TRBD2 is a possible D gene (5 bases). The germline V and J ends were trimmed by 3 bases and 0 bases, with 12 bases remaining between them. The germline V gene encodes CDR1 SQVTM and CDR2 ANQGSEA. The CDR3 consists of 14 residues. CDR3 sequence: CSVDGISPSYEQYF. The CDR3 DNA sequence: TGCAGCGTTGACGGGATCTCCCCCTCCTACGAGCAGTACTTC.

The rearrangement links TRBV9 to TRBJ2-7; a possible D gene is TRBD1 (5 bases). The CDR3 spans 14 residues. CDR1 and CDR2 from the germline V gene are SGDLS and YYNGEE. V lost 0 bases and J lost 4, with 11 bases in between. The CDR3 DNA reads TGTGCCAGCAGCGTAGGGGGCCTTTCGTACGAGCAGTACTTC. Translation: CASSVGGLSYEQYF. The complete variable domain, with remaining parts taken from reference TRBV9 and TRBJ2-7, reads DSGVTQTPKHLITATGQRVTLRCSPRSGDLSVYWYQQSLDQGLQFLIQYYNGEERAKGNILERFSAQQFPDLHSELNLSSLELGDSALYFCASSVGGLSYEQYFGPGTRLTVT.

This clonotype was picked up many times. The chain has TRBV20-1 and TRBJ2-7; D tentatively fits TRBD1 or TRBD2 (5 bases each). The V and J ends lost 7 bases and 7 bases respectively, with 11 bases between them. The CDR3 loop spans 10 amino acids. Looked up from germline, CDR1 is DFQATT and CDR2 is SNEGSKA (reference sequence). The CDR3 protein is CSVGWGEQYF. CDR3 coding DNA: TGCAGTGTGGGGTGGGGGGAGCAGTACTTC.

This clonotype appeared many times. The CDR3: CASSKGQEETQYF. The CDR3 DNA reads TGTGCCAGCAGTAAAGGACAAGAAGAGACCCAGTACTTC. J is TRBJ2-5 and V is TRBV12-3 or TRBV12-4; maybe TRBD1 (5 bases). The CDR3 has 13 amino acids. The V gene lost 5 bases and the J gene lost 3 bases, with 10 bases spanning the gap.

This clonotype was detected many times. The J gene is TRBJ1-2, the V gene TRBV7-6; TRBD1 is a possible D gene (6 bases). Germline V gene sequence: CDR1 SGHVS, CDR2 FNYEAQ. The germline V and J ends were trimmed by 3 bases and 7 bases, with 18 bases remaining between them. The CDR3 has 15 amino acids. CDR3 sequence (DNA): TGTGCCAGCAGCTTGGGGGGGCCCCCGACTCTTGGCTACACCTTC. Protein: CASSLGGPPTLGYTF.

By sample share, this clonotype is medium-sized. V and J are TRBV19 and TRBJ2-5; either TRBD1 or TRBD2 may fit D (5 bases each). V gave up 8 bases and J gave up 5 bases, with 12 bases separating them. The CDR3 covers 12 residues. The germline V gene encodes CDR1 LNHDA and CDR2 SQIVND (reference sequence). CDR3 DNA: TGTGCCAGTTCCAGGGACCGGGAGACCCAGTACTTC. Amino acids: CASSRDRETQYF. The entire variable domain, with the rest obtained from reference TRBV19 and TRBJ2-5, is as follows: DGGITQSPKYLFRKEGQNVTLSCEQNLNHDAMYWYRQDPGQGLRLIYYSQIVNDFQKGDIAEGYSVSREKKESFPLTVTSAQKNPTAFYLCASSRDRETQYFGPGTRLLVL.

The V call is TRBV5-1, the J call TRBJ1-5; 7 bases are shared with TRBD1. CDR1 and CDR2 (germline): SGHRS, YFSETQ. The length of the CDR3 is 14 residues. After removal of 4 bases from V and 7 bases from J, the junction contained 8 bases not matched to a gene. This chain's CDR3 is CASSPEGAGQPQHF. CDR3 coding DNA: TGCGCCAGCAGCCCGGAGGGGGCGGGCCAGCCCCAGCATTTT.

This clonotype was recorded at least ten times. An end of the junction differs from the germline gene, which may be a read error. This chain uses TRBV27 with TRBJ2-6; D gene uncertain. The V gene's germline CDR1 is MNHEY and CDR2 SMNVEV (reference sequence). The CDR3 is 13 amino acids. CDR3 region: CASSPTGANVLTF. DNA for the CDR3: TGTGCCAGCAGTCCGACTGGAGCCAACGTCCTGACTTTC. Complete variable domain (other parts from reference TRBV27 and TRBJ2-6): EAQVTQNPRYLITVTGKKLTVTCSQNMNHEYMSWYRQDPGLGLRQIYYSMNVEVTDKGDVPEGYKVSRKEKRNFPLILESPSPNQTSLYFCASSPTGANVLTFGAGSRLTVL.

This clonotype appeared many times. The rearrangement joins TRBV20-1 to TRBJ2-1; 9 positions agree with TRBD2. The CDR3 has 14 residues. In germline, CDR1 is DFQATT, CDR2 SNEGSKA (reference sequence). Unmatched junction bases numbered 6, after V lost 3 bases and J lost 6 bases. The DNA of the CDR3 is TGCAGTGCTAGTAACTGGCGGGGGGGCAATGAGCAGTTCTTC. Translated, it gives CSASNWRGGNEQFF.

This clonotype was seen a few times. This sequence joins TRBV28 and TRBJ1-2; tentatively, D is TRBD1 (6 bases). The V end lost 8 bases, the J end lost 4 bases, and 11 bases lay between the germline ends. The CDR3 runs to 12 residues. CDR1 and CDR2 from the germline V gene are MDHEN and SYDVKM. CDR3 region: CASLRGPYGYTF. In DNA form, the CDR3 reads TGTGCCAGCCTCAGGGGCCCCTATGGCTACACCTTC.

This clonotype was detected only a few times. V gene TRBV7-3 combines with J gene TRBJ2-3; possibly TRBD2 for D (5 bases). The CDR3 totals 14 residues. The V end lost 1 base, the J end lost 0 bases, and 5 bases lay between the germline ends. Germline V gene data show CDR1 as SGHTA and CDR2 as FQGTGA. The CDR3 loop reads CASSLSGSTDTQYF. The CDR3 DNA reads as TGTGCCAGCAGCTTAAGCGGGAGCACAGATACGCAGTATTTT.

This clonotype appeared many times. The rearrangement links TRBV7-3 to TRBJ2-5; D uncertain. With 0 bases removed from V and 2 bases from J, the gap between germline ends came to 4 bases. The CDR3 extends over 13 amino acids. Per the germline V gene, CDR1 is SGHTA and CDR2 is FQGTGA. The CDR3: CASSLTYQETQYF. CDR3 bases: TGTGCCAGCAGCTTAACGTATCAAGAGACCCAGTACTTC.